One TCR beta chain is described in this entry. The entry originates in a study of PD-L1 blockade in urothelial cancer. The overall study: Patients commenced atezolizumab in the mid-2010s, and it was given at 1,200 mg intravenously every 3 weeks.

V shed 6 bases, J shed 0 bases, and the junction held 8 bases outside the gene matches. CDR1 is LNHDA and CDR2 is SQIVND in the germline V gene (reference sequence). The CDR3 has 15 amino acids. Time point reported: pretreatment peripheral blood. Every PCR received spiked-in synthetic TCR analog templates. The method was immunoSEQ multiplex PCR; TCRdb's version includes in-frame clones alone and lacks a portion of them. The top ten hold about 8.6% of the sample, which has tens of thousands of clones, about four fifths seen once. The sequenced sample was PBMCs, obtained around atezolizumab (anti-PD-L1) treatment. The sequence derives from a woman in her sixties or seventies with urothelial cancer. The chain recombines TRBV19 with TRBJ2-7, with 7 bases identical to TRBD2. CDR3 coding DNA: TGTGCCAGTAGGACCGGGGGGTCCAGCTCCTACGAGCAGTACTTC. This translates into CASRTGGSSSYEQYF. Drawing the rest from reference TRBV19 and TRBJ2-7, the complete variable domain is DGGITQSPKYLFRKEGQNVTLSCEQNLNHDAMYWYRQDPGQGLRLIYYSQIVNDFQKGDIAEGYSVSREKKESFPLTVTSAQKNPTAFYLCASRTGGSSSYEQYFGPGTRLTVT.